This T cell receptor beta chain was identified during a study of T cells after yellow fever vaccination. Whole-study results and caveats: Just a small share of clonotypes turned up in the CD4 compartment as well as the CD8 compartment. The study noted that FACS-sorted repertoires could contain abundant clonotypes contaminating from the bulk population. Reappearance after the booster was seen for most primary-vaccination clones, at 95% to 97% CD4 and 70% to 90% CD8.

This clonotype was counted between two and nine times. Its antigen is unidentified. A universal primer site and UMIs were added as TCR cDNA was made by 5'RACE template switching. MiXCR, applied by TCRdb to the 5' RACE reads, yields one record per CDR3 protein. Of approximately 550,000 distinct CDR3 sequences in the sample, around an eighth are singletons; the top ten hold over 12%. This receptor was identified in a young man who received the YFV17D yellow fever vaccine. The sample was PBMCs, taken on the day of the yellow fever booster vaccination.

The CDR3: CAINERGTSGENEQFF. CDR3 DNA sequence: TGTGCCATCAACGAGAGGGGGACTAGCGGGGAAAATGAGCAGTTCTTC. The gene calls are TRBV10-3 and TRBJ2-1, with 13 bases aligning to TRBD2. The V gene end was trimmed by 7 bases and the J gene end by 7 bases; junction bases not matched to a gene: 10. The CDR3 totals 16 residues. CDR1 is ENHRY and CDR2 is SYGVKD in the germline V gene.